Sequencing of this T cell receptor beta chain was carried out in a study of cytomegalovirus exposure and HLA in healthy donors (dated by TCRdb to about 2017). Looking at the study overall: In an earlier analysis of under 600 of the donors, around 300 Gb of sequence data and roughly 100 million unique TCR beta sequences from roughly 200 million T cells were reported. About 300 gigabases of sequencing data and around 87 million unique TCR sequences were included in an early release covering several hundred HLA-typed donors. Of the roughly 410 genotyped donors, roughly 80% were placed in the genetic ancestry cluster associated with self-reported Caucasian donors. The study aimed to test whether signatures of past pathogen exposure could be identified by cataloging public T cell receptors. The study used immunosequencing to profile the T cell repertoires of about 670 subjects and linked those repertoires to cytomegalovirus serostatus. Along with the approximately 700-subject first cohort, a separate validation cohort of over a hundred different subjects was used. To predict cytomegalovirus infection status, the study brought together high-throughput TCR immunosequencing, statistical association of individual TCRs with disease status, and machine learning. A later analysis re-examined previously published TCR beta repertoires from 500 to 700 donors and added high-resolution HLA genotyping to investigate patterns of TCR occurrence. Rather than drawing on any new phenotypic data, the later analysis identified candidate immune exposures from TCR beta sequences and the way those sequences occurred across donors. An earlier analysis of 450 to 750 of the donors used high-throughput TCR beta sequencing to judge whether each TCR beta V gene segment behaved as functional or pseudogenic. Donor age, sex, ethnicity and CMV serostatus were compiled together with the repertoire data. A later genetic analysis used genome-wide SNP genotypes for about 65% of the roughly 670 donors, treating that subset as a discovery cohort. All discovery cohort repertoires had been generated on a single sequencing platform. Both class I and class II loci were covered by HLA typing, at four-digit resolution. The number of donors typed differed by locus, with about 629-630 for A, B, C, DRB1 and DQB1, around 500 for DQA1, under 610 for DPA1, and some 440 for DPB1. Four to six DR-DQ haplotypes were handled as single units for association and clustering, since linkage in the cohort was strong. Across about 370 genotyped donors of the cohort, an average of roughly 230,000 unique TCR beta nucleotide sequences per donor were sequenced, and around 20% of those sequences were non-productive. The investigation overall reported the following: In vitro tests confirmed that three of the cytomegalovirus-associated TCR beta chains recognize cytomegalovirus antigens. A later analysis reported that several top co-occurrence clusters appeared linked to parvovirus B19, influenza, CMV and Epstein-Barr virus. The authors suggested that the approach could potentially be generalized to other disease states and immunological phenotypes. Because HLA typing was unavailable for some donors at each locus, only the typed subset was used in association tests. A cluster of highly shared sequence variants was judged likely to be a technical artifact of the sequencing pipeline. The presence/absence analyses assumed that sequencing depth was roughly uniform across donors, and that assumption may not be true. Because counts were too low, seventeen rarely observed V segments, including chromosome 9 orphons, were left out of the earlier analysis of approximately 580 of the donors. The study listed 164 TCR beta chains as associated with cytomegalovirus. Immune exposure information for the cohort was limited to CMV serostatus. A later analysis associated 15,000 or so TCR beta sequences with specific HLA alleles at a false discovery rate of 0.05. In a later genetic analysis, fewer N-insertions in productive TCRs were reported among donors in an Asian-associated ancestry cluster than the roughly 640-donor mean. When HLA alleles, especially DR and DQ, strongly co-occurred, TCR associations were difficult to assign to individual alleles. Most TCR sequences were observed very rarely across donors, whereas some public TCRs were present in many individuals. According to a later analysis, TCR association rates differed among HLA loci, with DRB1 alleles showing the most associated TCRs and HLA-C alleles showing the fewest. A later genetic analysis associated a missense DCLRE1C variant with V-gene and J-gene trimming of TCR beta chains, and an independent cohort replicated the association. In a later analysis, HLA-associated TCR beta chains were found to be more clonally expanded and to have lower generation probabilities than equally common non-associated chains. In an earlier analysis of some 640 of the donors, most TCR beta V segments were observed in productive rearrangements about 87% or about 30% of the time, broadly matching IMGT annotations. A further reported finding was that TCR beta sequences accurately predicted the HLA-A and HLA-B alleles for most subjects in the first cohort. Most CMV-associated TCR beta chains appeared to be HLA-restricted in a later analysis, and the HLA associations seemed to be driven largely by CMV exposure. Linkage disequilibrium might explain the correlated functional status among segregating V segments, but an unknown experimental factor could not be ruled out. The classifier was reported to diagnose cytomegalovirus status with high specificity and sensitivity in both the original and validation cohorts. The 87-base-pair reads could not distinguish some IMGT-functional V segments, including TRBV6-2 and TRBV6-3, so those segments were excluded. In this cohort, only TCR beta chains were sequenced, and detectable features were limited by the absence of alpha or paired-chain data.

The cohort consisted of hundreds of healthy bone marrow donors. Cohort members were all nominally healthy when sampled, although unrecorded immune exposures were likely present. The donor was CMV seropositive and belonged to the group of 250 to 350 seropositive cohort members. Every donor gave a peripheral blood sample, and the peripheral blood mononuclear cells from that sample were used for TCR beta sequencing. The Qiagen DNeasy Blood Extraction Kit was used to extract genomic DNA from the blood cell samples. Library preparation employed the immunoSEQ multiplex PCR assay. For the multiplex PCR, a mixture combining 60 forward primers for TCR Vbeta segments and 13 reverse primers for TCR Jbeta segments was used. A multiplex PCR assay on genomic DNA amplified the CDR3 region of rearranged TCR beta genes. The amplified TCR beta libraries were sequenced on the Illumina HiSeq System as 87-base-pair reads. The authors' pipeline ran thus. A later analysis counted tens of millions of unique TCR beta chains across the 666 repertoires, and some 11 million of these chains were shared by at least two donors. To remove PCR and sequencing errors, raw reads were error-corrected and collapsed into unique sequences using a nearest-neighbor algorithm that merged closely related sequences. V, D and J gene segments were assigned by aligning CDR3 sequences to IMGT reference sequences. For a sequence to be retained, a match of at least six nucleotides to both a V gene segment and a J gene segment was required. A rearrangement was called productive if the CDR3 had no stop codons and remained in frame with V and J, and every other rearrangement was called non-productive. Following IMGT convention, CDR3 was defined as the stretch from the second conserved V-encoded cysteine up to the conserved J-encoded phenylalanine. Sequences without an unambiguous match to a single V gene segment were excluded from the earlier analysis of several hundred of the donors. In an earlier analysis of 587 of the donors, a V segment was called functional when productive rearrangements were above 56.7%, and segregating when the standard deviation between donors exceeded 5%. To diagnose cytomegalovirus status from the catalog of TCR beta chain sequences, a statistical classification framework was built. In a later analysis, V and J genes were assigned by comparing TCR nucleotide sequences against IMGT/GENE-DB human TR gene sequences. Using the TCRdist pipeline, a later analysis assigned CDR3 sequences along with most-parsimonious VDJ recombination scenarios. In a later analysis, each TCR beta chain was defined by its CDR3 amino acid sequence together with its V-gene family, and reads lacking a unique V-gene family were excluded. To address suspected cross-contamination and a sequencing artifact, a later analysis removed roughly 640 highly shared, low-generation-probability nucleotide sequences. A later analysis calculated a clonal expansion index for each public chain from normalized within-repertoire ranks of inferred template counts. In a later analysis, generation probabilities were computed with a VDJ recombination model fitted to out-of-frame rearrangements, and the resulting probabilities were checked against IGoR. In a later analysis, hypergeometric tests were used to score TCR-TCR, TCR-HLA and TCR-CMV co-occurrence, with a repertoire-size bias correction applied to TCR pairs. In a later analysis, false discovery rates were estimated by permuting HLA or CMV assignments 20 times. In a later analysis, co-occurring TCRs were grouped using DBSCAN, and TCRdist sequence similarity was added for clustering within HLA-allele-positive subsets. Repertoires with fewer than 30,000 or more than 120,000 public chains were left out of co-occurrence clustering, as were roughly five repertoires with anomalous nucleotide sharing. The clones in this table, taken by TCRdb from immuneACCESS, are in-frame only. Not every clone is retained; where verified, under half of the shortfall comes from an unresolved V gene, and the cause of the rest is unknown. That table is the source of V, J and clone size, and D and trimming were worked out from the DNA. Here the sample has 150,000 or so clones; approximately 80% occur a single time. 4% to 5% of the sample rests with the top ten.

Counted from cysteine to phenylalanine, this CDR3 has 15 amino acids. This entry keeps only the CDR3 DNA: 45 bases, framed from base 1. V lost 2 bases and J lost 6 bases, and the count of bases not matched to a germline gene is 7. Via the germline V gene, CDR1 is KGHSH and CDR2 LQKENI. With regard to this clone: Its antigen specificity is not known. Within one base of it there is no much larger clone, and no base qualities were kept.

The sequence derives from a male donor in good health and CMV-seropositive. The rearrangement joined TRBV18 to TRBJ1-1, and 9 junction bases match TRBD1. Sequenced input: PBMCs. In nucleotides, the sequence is TGTGCCAGCTCACCATCTGGGGGACAGGGCGCTGAAGCTTTCTTT. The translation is CASSPSGGQGAEAFF. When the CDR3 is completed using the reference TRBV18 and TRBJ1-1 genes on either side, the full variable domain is NAGVMQNPRHLVRRRGQEARLRCSPMKGHSHVYWYRQLPEEGLKFMVYLQKENIIDESGMPKERFSAEFPKEGPSILRIQQVVRGDSAAYFCASSPSGGQGAEAFFGQGTRLTVV.